Here is one TCR beta chain with its context. In the original processing: Nucleated cell counts were estimated from reference gene primer amplification. Only in-frame clones appear in the TCRdb table, and some are missing; sequencing was by immunoSEQ multiplex PCR. Clonal size and the V and J genes are those of that table, whereas D and trimming came from the DNA. The sample holds some 250,000 clones, 60% to 75% seen once. Germline CDR1 and CDR2: LNHDA and SQIVND (reference sequence). Between the trimmed V and J ends, which lost 6 bases and 2 bases, there was a span of 16 bases. This CDR3 is built from 15 residues. This entry is derived from a study of blood T cell repertoires in COVID-19. Overall study context: Acute and convalescent COVID-19 specimens originated in the United States, Italy and Spain. T cells, B-cell-depleted T cells, or PBMCs supplied cDNA or gDNA.

Specimen: peripheral blood. The source of this sequence is an elderly woman with acute or convalescent COVID-19. The chain carries TRBV19 and TRBJ1-2, with D perhaps TRBD1 (6 bases). CDR3 sequence reads: CASRPRQVRNYGYTF. The CDR3 region has the DNA TGTGCCAGTAGGCCCAGACAGGTTCGAAACTATGGCTACACCTTC.